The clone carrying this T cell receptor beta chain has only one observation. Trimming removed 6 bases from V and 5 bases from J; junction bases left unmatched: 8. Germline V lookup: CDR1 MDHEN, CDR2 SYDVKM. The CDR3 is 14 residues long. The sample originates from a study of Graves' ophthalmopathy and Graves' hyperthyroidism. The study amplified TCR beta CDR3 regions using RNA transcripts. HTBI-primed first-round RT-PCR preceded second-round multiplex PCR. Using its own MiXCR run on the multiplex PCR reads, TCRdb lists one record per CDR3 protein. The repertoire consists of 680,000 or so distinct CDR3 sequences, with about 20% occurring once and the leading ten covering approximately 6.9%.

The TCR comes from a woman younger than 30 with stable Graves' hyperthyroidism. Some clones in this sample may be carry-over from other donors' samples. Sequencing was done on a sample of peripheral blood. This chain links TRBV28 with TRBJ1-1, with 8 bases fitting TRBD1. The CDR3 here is CASRLTGGQTEAFF. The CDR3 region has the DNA TGTGCCAGCAGATTAACAGGGGGACAAACTGAAGCTTTCTTT.